This TCR beta chain was retrieved from a study of molecular identifiers for immune sequencing clone quantification. CDR3 length: 14 amino acids. Germline CDR1 MNHEY, CDR2 SMNVEV (reference sequence). Between the trimmed V and J ends, which lost 5 bases and 4 bases, there was a span of 13 bases. Notes on this clonotype: Given a much more abundant clone one base away, this may be a read error.

Sorting isolated naive CD8 T cells as CD8+CD4-CCR7+CD45RA+ events. In TCRdb, the PCR reads were re-called with MiXCR into one record per CDR3 protein. This table holds about 640,000 distinct CDR3 sequences, 15% to 20% found once. The chain carries TRBV27 and TRBJ2-3; D not certain. The clonotype comes from a human donor in good health. Some libraries in this study had Jurkat cell RNA spiked in. The specimen sequenced was naive CD8+ T cells from blood, with Jurkat cell RNA spiked in. Regarding subset: FACS-sorted CD8+CD4-CCR7+CD45RA+ naive T cells. CDR3 nucleotide sequence: TGTGCCAGCAGTGGGATACCAGTCGCAGATACGCAGTATTTT. It specifies CASSGIPVADTQYF.